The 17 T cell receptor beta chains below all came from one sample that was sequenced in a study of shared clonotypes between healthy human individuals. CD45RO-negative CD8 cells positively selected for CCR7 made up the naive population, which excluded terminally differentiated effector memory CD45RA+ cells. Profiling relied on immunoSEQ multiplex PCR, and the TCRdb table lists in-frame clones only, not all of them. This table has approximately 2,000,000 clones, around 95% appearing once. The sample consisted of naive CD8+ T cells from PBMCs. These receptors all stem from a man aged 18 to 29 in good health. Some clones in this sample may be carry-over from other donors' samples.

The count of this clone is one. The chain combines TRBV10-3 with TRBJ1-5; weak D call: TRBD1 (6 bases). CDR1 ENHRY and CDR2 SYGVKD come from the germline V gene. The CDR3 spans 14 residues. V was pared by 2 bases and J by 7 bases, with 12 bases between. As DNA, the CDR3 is TGTGCCATCAGTGAGAAGACAGGAGACCAGCCCCAGCATTTT. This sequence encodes CAISEKTGDQPQHF.

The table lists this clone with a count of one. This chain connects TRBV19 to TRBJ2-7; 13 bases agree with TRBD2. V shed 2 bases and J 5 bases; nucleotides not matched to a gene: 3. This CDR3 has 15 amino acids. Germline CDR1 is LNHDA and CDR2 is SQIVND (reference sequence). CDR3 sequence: CASSISGLAGNEQYF. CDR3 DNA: TGTGCCAGTAGTATATCGGGACTAGCGGGAAACGAGCAGTACTTC.

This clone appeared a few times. The CDR3 DNA reads as TGTGCCAGCAGCCCCGGGACAACTGGTGAAGCTTTCTTT. This sequence encodes CASSPGTTGEAFF. This chain links TRBV5-6 with TRBJ1-1, with a possible D match to TRBD1 (6 bases). The CDR3 is 13 amino acids. Between the trimmed V and J ends, which lost 4 bases and 7 bases, there was a span of 14 bases. Looked up from germline, CDR1 is SGHDT and CDR2 is YYEEEE.

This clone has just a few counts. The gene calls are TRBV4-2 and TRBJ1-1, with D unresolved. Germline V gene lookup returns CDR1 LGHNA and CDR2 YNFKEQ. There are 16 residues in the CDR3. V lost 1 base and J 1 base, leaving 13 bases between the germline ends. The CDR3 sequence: CASSQVTQVRNTEAFF. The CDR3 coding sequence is TGTGCCAGCAGCCAAGTAACTCAGGTCCGGAACACTGAAGCTTTCTTT.

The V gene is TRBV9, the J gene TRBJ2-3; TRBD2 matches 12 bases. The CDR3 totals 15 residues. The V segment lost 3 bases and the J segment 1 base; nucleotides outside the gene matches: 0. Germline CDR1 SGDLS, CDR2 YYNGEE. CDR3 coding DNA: TGTGCCAGCAGCGGGACTAGCGGGGGCACAGATACGCAGTATTTT. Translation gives CASSGTSGGTDTQYF.

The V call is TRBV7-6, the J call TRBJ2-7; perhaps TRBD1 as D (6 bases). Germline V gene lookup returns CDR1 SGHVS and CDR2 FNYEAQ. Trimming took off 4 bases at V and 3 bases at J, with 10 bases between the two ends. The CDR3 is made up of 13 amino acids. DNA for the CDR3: TGTGCCAGCAGCTCTACACAGGGCTACGAGCAGTACTTC. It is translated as CASSSTQGYEQYF.

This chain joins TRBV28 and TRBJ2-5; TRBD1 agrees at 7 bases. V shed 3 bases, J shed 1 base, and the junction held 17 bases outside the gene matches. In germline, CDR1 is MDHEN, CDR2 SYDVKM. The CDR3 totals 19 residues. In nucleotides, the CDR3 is TGTGCCAGCAGTTTTACAATCCAAGCGCAGGGGGACGCCCAAGAGACCCAGTACTTC. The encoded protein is CASSFTIQAQGDAQETQYF.

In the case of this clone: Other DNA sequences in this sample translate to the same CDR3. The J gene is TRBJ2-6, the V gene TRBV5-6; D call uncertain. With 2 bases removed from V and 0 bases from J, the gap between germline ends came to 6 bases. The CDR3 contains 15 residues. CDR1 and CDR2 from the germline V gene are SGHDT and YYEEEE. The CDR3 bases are TGTGCCAGCAGCTTTGGAACCTCTGGGGCCAACGTCCTGACTTTC. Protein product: CASSFGTSGANVLTF. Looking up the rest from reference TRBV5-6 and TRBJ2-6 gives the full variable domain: DAGVTQSPTHLIKTRGQQVTLRCSPKSGHDTVSWYQQALGQGPQFIFQYYEEEERQRGNFPDRFSGHQFPNYSSELNVNALLLGDSALYLCASSFGTSGANVLTFGAGSRLTVL.

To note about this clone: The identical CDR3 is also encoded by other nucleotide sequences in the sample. The CDR3 DNA sequence: TGTGCCAGCAGTGTAGGGCAGAACACTGAAGCTTTCTTT. This translates into CASSVGQNTEAFF. V and J are TRBV27 and TRBJ1-1; D unclear. The germline V gene encodes CDR1 MNHEY and CDR2 SMNVEV (reference sequence). Trimming shortened V by 5 bases and J by 1 base, and 8 bases separated the two germline ends. The CDR3 sequence is 13 residues long.

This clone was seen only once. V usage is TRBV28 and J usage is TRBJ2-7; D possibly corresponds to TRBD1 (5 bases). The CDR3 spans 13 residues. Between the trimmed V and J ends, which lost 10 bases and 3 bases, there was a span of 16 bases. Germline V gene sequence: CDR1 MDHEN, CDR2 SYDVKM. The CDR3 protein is CATERQRIYEQYF. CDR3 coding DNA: TGTGCCACCGAACGACAGCGAATCTACGAGCAGTACTTC.

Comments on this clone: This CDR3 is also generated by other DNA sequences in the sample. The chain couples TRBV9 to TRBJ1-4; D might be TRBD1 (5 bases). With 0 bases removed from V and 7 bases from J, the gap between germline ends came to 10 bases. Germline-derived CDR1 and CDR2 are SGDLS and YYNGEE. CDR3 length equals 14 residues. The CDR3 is CASSVGGGAEKLFF. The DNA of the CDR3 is TGTGCCAGCAGCGTAGGTGGTGGGGCTGAAAAACTGTTTTTT.

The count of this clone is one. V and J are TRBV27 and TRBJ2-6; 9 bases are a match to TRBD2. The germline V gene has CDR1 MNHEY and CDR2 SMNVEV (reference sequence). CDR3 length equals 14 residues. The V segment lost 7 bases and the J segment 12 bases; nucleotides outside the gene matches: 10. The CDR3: CASTGSGSLSVLTF. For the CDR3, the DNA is TGTGCCAGCACTGGTAGCGGGAGCCTTTCCGTCCTGACTTTC. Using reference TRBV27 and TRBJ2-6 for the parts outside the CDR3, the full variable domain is EAQVTQNPRYLITVTGKKLTVTCSQNMNHEYMSWYRQDPGLGLRQIYYSMNVEVTDKGDVPEGYKVSRKEKRNFPLILESPSPNQTSLYFCASTGSGSLSVLTFGAGSRLTVL.

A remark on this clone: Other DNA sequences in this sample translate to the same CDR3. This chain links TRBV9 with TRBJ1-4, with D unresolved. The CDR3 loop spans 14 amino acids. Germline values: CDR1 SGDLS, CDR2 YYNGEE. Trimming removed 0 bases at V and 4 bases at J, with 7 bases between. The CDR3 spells CASSVGRGNEKLFF. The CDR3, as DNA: TGTGCCAGCAGCGTAGGGCGGGGTAATGAAAAACTGTTTTTT.

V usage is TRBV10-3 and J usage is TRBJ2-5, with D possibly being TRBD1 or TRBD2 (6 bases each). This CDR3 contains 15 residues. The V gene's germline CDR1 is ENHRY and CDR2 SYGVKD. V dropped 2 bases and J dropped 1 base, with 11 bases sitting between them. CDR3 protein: CAISEEGGLQETQYF. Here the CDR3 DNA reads TGTGCCATCAGTGAGGAGGGGGGACTCCAAGAGACCCAGTACTTC.

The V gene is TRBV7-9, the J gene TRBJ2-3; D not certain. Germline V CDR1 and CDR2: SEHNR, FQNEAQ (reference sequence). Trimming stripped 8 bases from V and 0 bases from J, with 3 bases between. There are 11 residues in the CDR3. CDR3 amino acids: CASPSTDTQYF. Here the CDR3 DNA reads TGTGCCAGCCCTAGCACAGATACGCAGTATTTT.

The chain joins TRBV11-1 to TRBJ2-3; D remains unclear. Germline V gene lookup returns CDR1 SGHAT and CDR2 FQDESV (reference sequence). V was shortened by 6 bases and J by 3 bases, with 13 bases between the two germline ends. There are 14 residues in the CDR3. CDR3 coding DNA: TGTGCCAGCAGACACCGGGCCCCAACAGATACGCAGTATTTT. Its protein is CASRHRAPTDTQYF.

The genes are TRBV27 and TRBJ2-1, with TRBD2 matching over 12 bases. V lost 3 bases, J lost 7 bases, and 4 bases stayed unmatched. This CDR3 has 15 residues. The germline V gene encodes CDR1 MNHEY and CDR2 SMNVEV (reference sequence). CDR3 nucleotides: TGTGCCAGCAGTTTGACTAGCGGGAGACTGAATGAGCAGTTCTTC. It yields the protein CASSLTSGRLNEQFF.